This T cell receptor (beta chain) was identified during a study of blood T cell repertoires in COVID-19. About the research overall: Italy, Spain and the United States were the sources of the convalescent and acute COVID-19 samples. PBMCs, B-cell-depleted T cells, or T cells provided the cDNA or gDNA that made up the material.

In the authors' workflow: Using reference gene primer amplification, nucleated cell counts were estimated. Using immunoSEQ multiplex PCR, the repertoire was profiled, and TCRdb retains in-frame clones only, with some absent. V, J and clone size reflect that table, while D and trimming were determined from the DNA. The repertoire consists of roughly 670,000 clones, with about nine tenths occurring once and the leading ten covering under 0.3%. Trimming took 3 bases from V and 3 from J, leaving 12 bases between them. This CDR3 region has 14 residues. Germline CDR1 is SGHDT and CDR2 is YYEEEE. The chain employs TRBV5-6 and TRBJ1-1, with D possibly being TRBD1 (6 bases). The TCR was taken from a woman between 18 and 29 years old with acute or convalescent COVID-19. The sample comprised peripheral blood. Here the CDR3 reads CASSSQGRYTEAFF. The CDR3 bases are TGTGCCAGCAGCTCACAGGGTAGGTACACTGAAGCTTTCTTT.